The rows below give T cell receptor beta chains drawn from one sample of a study of T cell repertoires in cytomegalovirus infection. TCRdb reprocessed the reads with MiXCR, giving one entry per CDR3 protein. Of about 830,000 distinct CDR3 sequences detected, about 30% appear once; the ten largest clones hold over 10%. Which antigens these TCRs recognize remains unknown. This specimen consisted of cultured CD8+ T cells from PBMCs, obtained from culture after CMV antigen stimulation. The origin of the receptors is a human donor in good health (CMV status not recorded). Some clones in this sample may be carry-over from other donors' samples. CDR3s include the opening cysteine and the closing phenylalanine or tryptophan. Each record gives: clone size, J gene, D gene, V gene, CDR3 protein, CDR3 DNA. D genes are given only for firm matches. Clone size is given for some rows only: seen once, a few or many times, or a class if the clone is expanded.

NA TRBJ1-2 TRBD1 TRBV6-1 CASSELTGGVLDYGYTF TGTGCCAGCAGTGAATTGACAGGGGGTGTTCTGGACTATGGCTACACCTTC
few TRBJ2-7 NA TRBV7-9 CASTPGGDPEQYF TGTGCCAGCACCCCCGGGGGAGATCCCGAGCAGTACTTC
NA TRBJ2-1 NA TRBV19 CATGTGGHNEQFF TGTGCCACTGGGACCGGCGGCCACAATGAGCAGTTCTTC
few TRBJ2-2 NA TRBV19 CASSPLGGLNTGELFF TGTGCCAGTAGTCCCTTGGGGGGGCTGAACACCGGGGAGCTGTTTTTT
many TRBJ2-1 NA TRBV7-2 CASAPPGVPYNEQFF TGTGCCAGCGCACCTCCAGGGGTCCCCTACAATGAGCAGTTCTTC
once TRBJ1-5 NA TRBV7-2 CASSLAQSNQPQHF TGTGCCAGCAGCTTAGCCCAGAGCAATCAGCCCCAGCATTTT
few TRBJ1-1 TRBD1 TRBV27 CASSPRQGAMSSTEAFF TGTGCCAGCAGTCCCAGACAGGGGGCAATGTCATCCACTGAAGCTTTCTTT
few TRBJ1-1 NA TRBV11-2 CATPTGAPRGSEAFF TGTGCCACCCCGACCGGGGCGCCCCGAGGGTCTGAAGCTTTCTTT
NA TRBJ2-2 NA TRBV6-8 CASSPGGRTGELFF TGTGCCAGCAGTCCCGGGGGAAGGACCGGGGAGCTGTTTTTT
NA TRBJ2-5 TRBD1 TRBV10-3 CAISELRRTGPQETQYF TGTGCCATCAGTGAGTTAAGACGGACAGGGCCTCAAGAGACCCAGTACTTC
NA TRBJ2-2 NA TRBV6-5 CASSYSRQVPGELFF TGTGCCAGCAGTTACTCGAGACAGGTTCCCGGGGAGCTGTTTTTT
NA TRBJ2-3 NA TRBV11-1 CASSLNGADTQYF TGTGCCAGCAGCTTAAACGGGGCAGATACGCAGTATTTT
NA TRBJ2-1 TRBD1 TRBV9 CASSEGTGRVNEQFF TGTGCCAGCAGCGAGGGGACAGGGAGGGTAAATGAGCAGTTCTTC
NA TRBJ2-2 NA TRBV7-9 CASSSDWGYTGELFF TGTGCCAGCAGCTCTGATTGGGGGTACACCGGGGAGCTGTTTTTT
few TRBJ1-6 TRBD1 TRBV6-2/TRBV6-3 CASSYSSTGTEDNSPLHF TGTGCCAGCAGTTACTCGTCCACCGGGACAGAAGATAATTCACCCCTCCACTTT
many TRBJ2-2 TRBD1 TRBV7-2 CASSYTGGRTGELFF TGTGCCAGCAGCTACACAGGGGGTCGCACCGGGGAGCTGTTTTTT
NA TRBJ2-3 NA TRBV7-8 CASSLGARAPDTQYF TGTGCCAGCAGCCTAGGAGCCAGGGCCCCAGATACGCAGTATTTT
few TRBJ2-3 NA TRBV6-2/TRBV6-3 CASSTRVADTQYF TGTGCCAGCAGCACCCGGGTCGCAGATACGCAGTATTTT
many TRBJ2-2 NA TRBV19 CASSITDSGGELFF TGTGCCAGTAGTATCACGGACTCGGGCGGGGAGCTGTTTTTT
NA TRBJ2-1 TRBD1 TRBV24-1 CATSDPKTGLPEQFF TGTGCCACCAGTGACCCTAAGACAGGGCTTCCTGAGCAGTTCTTC
NA TRBJ1-2 NA TRBV6-6 CASDSGGYGYTF TGTGCCAGCGATAGCGGGGGCTATGGCTACACCTTC
NA TRBJ2-7 NA TRBV2 CASSVRGSYEQYF TGTGCCAGCAGCGTGAGGGGGTCCTACGAGCAGTACTTC
NA TRBJ2-1 TRBD2 TRBV27 CASSLRRGLPLNNEQFF TGTGCCAGCAGTTTAAGGAGGGGACTACCGCTTAACAATGAGCAGTTCTTC
many TRBJ2-1 NA TRBV7-8 CASSLLVSAGRNEQFF TGTGCCAGCAGCTTACTAGTTAGCGCGGGTCGGAATGAGCAGTTCTTC
few TRBJ2-2 NA TRBV7-8 CASSLGGIGAGELFF TGTGCCAGCAGCTTAGGGGGGATCGGGGCCGGGGAGCTGTTTTTT
NA TRBJ2-1 TRBD2 TRBV19 CASRTLADYNEQFF TGTGCCAGTAGGACCCTAGCGGATTACAATGAGCAGTTCTTC
NA TRBJ1-1 TRBD1 TRBV5-1 CASSSRDRDTEAFF TGCGCCAGCAGCTCCCGGGACAGGGACACTGAAGCTTTCTTT
NA TRBJ2-1 TRBD1 TRBV20-1 CSARESGQGSYNEQFF TGCAGTGCTAGAGAGTCGGGACAGGGGTCCTACAATGAGCAGTTCTTC
NA TRBJ2-1 NA TRBV12-5 CASAVYNEQFF TGTGCTAGTGCCGTCTACAATGAGCAGTTCTTC
many TRBJ2-3 NA TRBV7-2 CASSLLWGRSTDTQYF TGTGCCAGCAGCCTTCTGTGGGGTCGCAGCACAGATACGCAGTATTTT
many TRBJ2-4 NA TRBV7-2 CASTFFSGSRNIQYF TGTGCCAGCACTTTCTTCTCCGGGAGCAGAAACATTCAGTACTTC
few TRBJ1-2 NA TRBV27 CASSPSGGLYGYTF TGTGCCAGCAGTCCGTCGGGAGGCCTCTATGGCTACACCTTC
NA TRBJ2-1 NA TRBV7-6 CASSLIATPYNEQFF TGTGCCAGCAGCTTAATTGCGACCCCCTACAATGAGCAGTTCTTC
NA TRBJ2-3 NA TRBV6-4 CASSDSARHHDTQYF TGTGCCAGCAGTGACTCGGCCAGACACCACGATACGCAGTATTTT
few TRBJ2-2 NA TRBV19 CASDGAGELFF TGTGCCTCGGACGGGGCCGGGGAGCTGTTTTTT
NA TRBJ1-1 NA TRBV6-2/TRBV6-3 CASRHGPGENTEAFF TGTGCCAGCAGACATGGGCCCGGAGAGAACACTGAAGCTTTCTTT
few TRBJ2-7 TRBD1 TRBV19 CASSIGGQGWNEQYF TGTGCCAGTAGTATAGGGGGACAGGGGTGGAACGAGCAGTACTTC
NA TRBJ1-2 TRBD1 TRBV10-3 CATMTGTYGYTF TGTGCCACGATGACAGGGACCTATGGCTACACCTTC
NA TRBJ2-3 TRBD1 TRBV12-5 CASGWDRVTDTQYF TGTGCTAGTGGTTGGGACAGGGTCACAGATACGCAGTATTTT
few TRBJ1-2 NA TRBV6-1 CASSEVYGRPF TGTGCCAGCAGTGAAGTGTATGGCAGGCCCTTC
NA TRBJ1-1 NA TRBV6-6 CASSYSNGRTEAFF TGTGCCAGCAGTTACTCGAATGGGAGGACTGAAGCTTTCTTT
few TRBJ1-5 TRBD1 TRBV7-9 CASNKTMGDRAVDQPQHF TGTGCCAGCAATAAGACAATGGGGGACAGGGCGGTTGACCAGCCCCAGCATTTT
NA TRBJ2-5 NA TRBV7-6 CASSLGDGLGSATQYF TGTGCCAGCAGCTTAGGGGACGGCCTAGGTAGTGCGACCCAGTACTTC
NA TRBJ1-5 NA TRBV15 CATRRASQDNQPQHF TGTGCCACCAGGCGGGCCTCTCAGGACAATCAGCCCCAGCATTTT
few TRBJ1-1 NA TRBV27 CASRPGDENTEAFF TGTGCCAGCAGACCGGGGGATGAAAACACTGAAGCTTTCTTT
NA TRBJ1-1 TRBD1 TRBV18 CASSLARGQTEAFF TGTGCCAGCTCACTGGCGAGGGGGCAGACTGAAGCTTTCTTT
few TRBJ2-7 NA TRBV7-8 CASSLIGRGHEQYF TGTGCCAGCAGCTTAATCGGCAGGGGCCACGAGCAGTACTTC
few TRBJ1-4 TRBD1 TRBV7-9 CASSSGQTGEGEKLFF TGTGCCAGCAGCTCCGGGCAGACAGGGGAAGGTGAAAAACTGTTTTTT
NA TRBJ2-7 NA TRBV20-1 CSVRKDSTYEQYF TGCAGTGTGAGGAAGGACAGCACCTACGAGCAGTACTTC
NA TRBJ2-5 NA TRBV13 CASSSRDLGSGTQYF TGTGCCAGCAGCTCCCGGGACCTAGGTAGCGGGACCCAGTACTTC
NA TRBJ2-5 NA TRBV28 CASRDDRTPQETQYF TGTGCCAGCCGGGACGACAGGACCCCACAAGAGACCCAGTACTTC
NA TRBJ2-1 NA TRBV29-1 CSGRAGSNEQFF TGCAGCGGGCGAGCCGGATCGAATGAGCAGTTCTTC
NA TRBJ1-4 NA TRBV7-2 CASSLRQGWSYDEKLFF TGTGCCAGCAGCTTAAGGCAGGGATGGAGTTATGATGAAAAACTGTTTTTT
many TRBJ2-5 NA TRBV7-2 CASSFRGGAGQETQYF TGTGCCAGCAGCTTCCGAGGGGGGGCCGGGCAAGAGACCCAGTACTTC